This T cell receptor (beta chain) was observed in a study of blood T cell repertoires in COVID-19. The germline V gene encodes CDR1 KGHDR and CDR2 SFDVKD. Trimming shortened V by 2 bases and J by 3 bases, and 6 bases separated the two germline ends. This CDR3 is built from 13 residues. Those enrolled in Seattle joined during active infection and were followed longitudinally afterward. Only one count was recorded for this clone. Produced via immunoSEQ multiplex PCR; TCRdb's table is partial and in-frame only. Of a few hundred thousand clones in the sample, roughly four fifths were seen once. This chain joins TRBV24-1 and TRBJ1-1; D is ambiguous. The sequenced material came from peripheral blood. The TCR originated in a person aged 70 to 79 with COVID-19, enrolled during active disease. The CDR3 reads CATSDYGDTEAFF. The CDR3 DNA reads as TGTGCCACCAGTGATTACGGAGACACTGAAGCTTTCTTT.